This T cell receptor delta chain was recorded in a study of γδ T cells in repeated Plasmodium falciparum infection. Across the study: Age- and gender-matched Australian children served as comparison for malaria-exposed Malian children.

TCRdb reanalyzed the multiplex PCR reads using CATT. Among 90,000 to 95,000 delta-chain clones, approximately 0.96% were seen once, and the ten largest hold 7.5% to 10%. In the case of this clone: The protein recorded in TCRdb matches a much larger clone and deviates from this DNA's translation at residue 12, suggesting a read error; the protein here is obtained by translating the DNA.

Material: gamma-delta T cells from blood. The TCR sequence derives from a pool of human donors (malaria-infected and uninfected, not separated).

The CDR3 here is CACDTLGGGYAINDLTAQLFF. The CDR3 DNA is TGTGCCTGTGACACGTTAGGTGGGGGATACGCGATTAACGATTTGACAGCACAACTCTTCTTT. The J gene is TRDJ2, the V gene TRDV2, with 11 bases aligning to TRDD3. TCRdb offers no J gene call, so here the DNA was matched to germline to obtain one. This CDR3 is 21 amino acids long. In germline, CDR1 is GEAIGNYY, CDR2 EKD. J gave up 1 base and V 1 base, and 16 bases lay outside the gene matches.